Below are 21 T cell receptor beta chains sequenced from a single sample in a study of blood T cell repertoires in COVID-19. Sequencing used immunoSEQ multiplex PCR; TCRdb keeps in-frame clones, though not all of them. This table has roughly 250,000 clones, about nine tenths appearing once. Sequencing used PBMCs or T cells enriched from blood (not recorded which). These receptors were obtained from a woman aged 35 to 49 with acute COVID-19.

This rearrangement joins TRBV27 to TRBJ2-1; no clear D gene. The germline gives CDR1 MNHEY, CDR2 SMNVEV (reference sequence). This CDR3 contains 13 residues. Trimming left V 7 bases short and J 5 bases short, with 12 bases between. Written as DNA, the CDR3 is TGTGCCAGCAAGGAGCTGATAAACAATGAGCAGTTCTTC. It specifies CASKELINNEQFF.

The CDR3 region has the DNA TGTGCCACCAGTGCCTCTGGACAGATCAGCACAGATACGCAGTATTTT. It is translated as CATSASGQISTDTQYF. The chain links TRBV24-1 to TRBJ2-3; tentatively, D is TRBD1 (6 bases). Trimming left V 5 bases short and J 0 bases short, with 14 bases between. The CDR3 is 16 residues long. Germline CDR1 is KGHDR and CDR2 is SFDVKD.

The chain employs TRBV5-1 and TRBJ1-4; no reliable D call. This CDR3 is 13 amino acids long. Per the germline V gene, CDR1 is SGHRS and CDR2 is YFSETQ. The ends were cut back, 4 bases at V and 3 bases at J, with 7 bases in the middle. In DNA form, the CDR3 reads TGCGCCAGCAGCCCCGGGGCTAATGAAAAACTGTTTTTT. It codes for CASSPGANEKLFF.

This clone was recorded once. This chain joins TRBV19 and TRBJ1-2, with D possibly being TRBD1 (5 bases). Germline loops: CDR1 LNHDA, CDR2 SQIVND (reference sequence). This CDR3 is 17 amino acids long. V lost 7 bases to trimming and J lost 1 base, with 22 bases between them. In DNA, the CDR3 is TGTGCCAGTACCAACCCCCGGACAAGGGGAAATAACTATGGCTACACCTTC. This codes for CASTNPRTRGNNYGYTF.

To note about this clone: Other DNA variants within this sample encode the same CDR3. The chain uses TRBV18 and TRBJ2-7; D is perhaps TRBD1 (7 bases). CDR1 and CDR2 (germline): KGHSH, LQKENI. V gave up 4 bases and J gave up 2 bases, with 12 bases separating them. The CDR3 contains 14 residues. CDR3 residues: CASSRAGGTYEQYF. The CDR3 region has the DNA TGTGCCAGCTCACGGGCAGGGGGGACCTACGAGCAGTACTTC.

V usage is TRBV11-2 and J usage is TRBJ1-1, with D unresolved. V lost 1 base and J 5 bases, leaving 8 bases between the germline ends. The CDR3 sequence is 13 residues long. Germline V lookup: CDR1 SGHAT, CDR2 FQNNGV. This CDR3 reads CASSLAYSTEAFF. DNA for the CDR3: TGTGCCAGCAGCTTAGCTTATTCTACTGAAGCTTTCTTT. Combining the CDR3 with reference TRBV11-2 and TRBJ1-1 gives the whole variable domain EAGVAQSPRYKIIEKRQSVAFWCNPISGHATLYWYQQILGQGPKLLIQFQNNGVVDDSQLPKDRFSAERLKGVDSTLKIQPAKLEDSAVYLCASSLAYSTEAFFGQGTRLTVV.

The rearrangement joins TRBV18 to TRBJ1-4; tentative D call: TRBD1 (5 bases). Trimming left V 3 bases short and J 7 bases short, with 9 bases between. Germline V CDR1 and CDR2: KGHSH, LQKENI. CDR3 length: 13 amino acids. The CDR3 protein is CASSPSRGEKLFF. CDR3 nucleotide sequence: TGTGCCAGCTCACCCTCAAGGGGTGAAAAACTGTTTTTT.

V usage is TRBV2 and J usage is TRBJ2-4; D possibly corresponds to TRBD1 (6 bases). The ends were cut back, 7 bases at V and 0 bases at J, with 7 bases in the middle. CDR3 length: 13 residues. Germline CDR1 and CDR2: SNHLY and FYNNEI. The CDR3 is CASKGEAKNIQYF. DNA for the CDR3: TGTGCCAGCAAGGGGGAAGCCAAAAACATTCAGTACTTC.

V usage is TRBV2 and J usage is TRBJ1-1; 7 bases fit TRBD1. CDR3 length equals 15 residues. CDR1 and CDR2 (germline): SNHLY, FYNNEI. The V gene end was trimmed by 7 bases and the J gene end by 2 bases; junction bases not matched to a gene: 10. In nucleotides, the CDR3 is TGTGCCAGCATTATAGGGGGCTTGACCAACACTGAAGCTTTCTTT. This sequence encodes CASIIGGLTNTEAFF.

This clone was observed a handful of times. The chain joins TRBV2 to TRBJ1-4, with TRBD1 identical over 9 bases. V lost 4 bases to trimming and J lost 8 bases; unmatched junction nucleotides: 11. CDR3 length: 16 residues. Looked up from germline, CDR1 is SNHLY and CDR2 is FYNNEI. Written as DNA, the CDR3 is TGTGCCAGCAGTGGGACCGGGACAGGGATTGTGGAAAAACTGTTTTTT. This gives the protein CASSGTGTGIVEKLFF.

The gene calls are TRBV2 and TRBJ2-7; 7 bases are shared with TRBD1. The CDR3 is 16 residues long. Germline V lookup: CDR1 SNHLY, CDR2 FYNNEI. Germline trimming cut 3 bases from V and 3 bases from J; bases unmatched to any gene: 11. The DNA for the CDR3 is TGTGCCAGCAGTGACTTTTCGGAAGGGGGCGGCTACGAGCAGTACTTC. Translating gives CASSDFSEGGGYEQYF. The whole variable domain, filled in from reference TRBV2 and TRBJ2-7, reads EPEVTQTPSHQVTQMGQEVILRCVPISNHLYFYWYRQILGQKVEFLVSFYNNEISEKSEIFDDQFSVERPDGSNFTLKIRSTKLEDSAMYFCASSDFSEGGGYEQYFGPGTRLTVT.

The chain has TRBV6-5 and TRBJ2-1; TRBD1 might be the D (6 bases). In germline, CDR1 is MNHEY, CDR2 SVGAGI. The CDR3 length is 13 residues. V lost 8 bases, J lost 8 bases, and 16 bases lay in between. CDR3 region: CASGPRGVDEQFF. CDR3 in DNA: TGTGCCAGCGGACCCAGGGGAGTAGATGAGCAGTTCTTC.

The rearrangement links TRBV9 to TRBJ1-2; no clear D. V lost 7 bases and J lost 8, with 15 bases in between. This CDR3 has 12 amino acids. Germline CDR1 is SGDLS and CDR2 is YYNGEE. This CDR3 is CASSRELGGYTF. The CDR3 DNA reads TGTGCCAGCTCAAGGGAGTTAGGAGGCTACACCTTC. Full variable domain (rest looked up from reference TRBV9 and TRBJ1-2): DSGVTQTPKHLITATGQRVTLRCSPRSGDLSVYWYQQSLDQGLQFLIQYYNGEERAKGNILERFSAQQFPDLHSELNLSSLELGDSALYFCASSRELGGYTFGSGTRLTVV.

This sequence joins TRBV12-3 or TRBV12-4 and TRBJ1-2, with 9 positions matching TRBD1. V shed 3 bases and J 8 bases; nucleotides not matched to a gene: 4. This CDR3 has 13 amino acids. The DNA of the CDR3 is TGTGCCAGCAGTTTTTACAGGGGGCGAGGCTACACCTTC. Protein product: CASSFYRGRGYTF.

In its sample, this clone was seen a few times. The chain has TRBV5-1 and TRBJ2-5; 8 bases are shared with TRBD2. With V trimmed by 6 bases and J by 2 bases, 9 bases remained unmatched. Per the germline V gene, CDR1 is SGHRS and CDR2 is YFSETQ. The CDR3 has 15 residues. The DNA of the CDR3 is TGCGCCAGCAACAGAGCGGGACTAGATCAAGAGACCCAGTACTTC. It specifies CASNRAGLDQETQYF.

DNA for the CDR3: TGTGCCTGGAGCCCTATACAGGGGCTTAATGAAAAACTGTTTTTT. It specifies CAWSPIQGLNEKLFF. The V gene is TRBV30, the J gene TRBJ1-4; 7 bases match TRBD1. The CDR3 has 15 amino acids. Germline V lookup: CDR1 GTSNPN, CDR2 SVGIG (reference sequence). V lost 3 bases and J lost 4; bases outside the gene matches: 8.

This chain connects TRBV4-1 to TRBJ2-1; D not resolved. Per the germline V gene, CDR1 is MGHRA and CDR2 is YSYEKL. V lost 2 bases, J lost 8 bases, and 28 bases lay in between. This CDR3 contains 19 residues. In DNA form, the CDR3 reads TGCGCCAGCAGCCAAACCATATCGGGTATAGCAGCATACACCTATGAGCAGTTCTTC. Translation gives CASSQTISGIAAYTYEQFF.

This clone appeared a single time. The chain links TRBV7-9 to TRBJ2-2, with 8 bases aligning to TRBD1. With V trimmed by 5 bases and J by 6 bases, 8 bases remained unmatched. Germline values: CDR1 SEHNR, CDR2 FQNEAQ (reference sequence). The CDR3 totals 15 residues. This CDR3 reads CASSNYRGIAGELFF. CDR3 bases: TGTGCCAGCAGCAACTACAGGGGGATAGCCGGGGAGCTGTTTTTT.

This sequence joins TRBV7-9 and TRBJ2-2, with TRBD2 as a possible D gene (5 bases). The germline V and J ends were trimmed by 2 bases and 2 bases, with 9 bases remaining between them. The germline V gene has CDR1 SEHNR and CDR2 FQNEAQ (reference sequence). This CDR3 has 15 amino acids. CDR3 bases: TGTGCCAGCAGCTTAACCGGGGTAAACACCGGGGAGCTGTTTTTT. Translating gives CASSLTGVNTGELFF.

V usage is TRBV5-6 and J usage is TRBJ2-7; 7 positions match TRBD1. Germline loops: CDR1 SGHDT, CDR2 YYEEEE. The J segment lost 3 bases and the V segment lost 4 bases, leaving 10 bases of the junction unmatched. The CDR3 has 15 amino acids. CDR3: CASSEVGGQVYEQYF. In nucleotides, the CDR3 is TGTGCCAGCAGCGAGGTAGGCGGACAGGTCTACGAGCAGTACTTC. The whole variable domain, filled in from reference TRBV5-6 and TRBJ2-7, reads DAGVTQSPTHLIKTRGQQVTLRCSPKSGHDTVSWYQQALGQGPQFIFQYYEEEERQRGNFPDRFSGHQFPNYSSELNVNALLLGDSALYLCASSEVGGQVYEQYFGPGTRLTVT.

In its sample, this clone was seen a few times. The rearrangement uses TRBV9 and TRBJ2-3; D perhaps matches TRBD1 (6 bases). V was shortened by 2 bases and J by 4 bases, with 14 bases between the two germline ends. The CDR3 has 15 amino acids. CDR1 and CDR2 (germline): SGDLS, YYNGEE. The DNA of the CDR3 is TGTGCCAGCAGCGTCGGGACATCTAGGGCAGATACGCAGTATTTT. Translated: CASSVGTSRADTQYF.